The 14 T cell receptor beta chains below were found in one sample sequenced in a study of regulatory T cells in long-lasting Graves disease. Combining iRepertoire HTBI primers with Arm-PCR of CDR3 regions, the authors built TCR beta libraries. TCRdb re-derived calls from the multiplex PCR reads in MiXCR, one entry per CDR3 protein. Altogether around 460,000 distinct CDR3 sequences are present, around a fifth being singletons, with the ten largest covering about an eighth. The time point was: persistent/refractory GD, antithyroid drugs over 5 years with positive TRAb. Making the TCR library involved RNA that had been extracted from PBMCs. Sequenced material: peripheral blood mononuclear cells (PBMCs), taken when the disease was refractory, from a patient treated with antithyroid drugs. Source of these receptors: a female donor with Graves disease.

In its sample, this clonotype was seen many times. The chain carries TRBV6-5 and TRBJ2-7; 7 positions agree with TRBD2. This CDR3 spans 19 amino acids. V lost 0 bases, J lost 5 bases, and 19 bases stayed unmatched. CDR1 and CDR2 (germline): MNHEY, SVGAGI. The DNA of the CDR3 is TGTGCCAGCAGTTACTCGATGTATCCTAGCGGAGCGCCCATCCACGAGCAGTACTTC. Encoded protein: CASSYSMYPSGAPIHEQYF.

The sample holds a few counts of this clonotype. The chain has TRBV11-2 and TRBJ2-1, with D perhaps assigned TRBD1 or TRBD2 (5 bases each). This CDR3 contains 14 residues. The germline gives CDR1 SGHAT, CDR2 FQNNGV. The V gene lost 6 bases and the J gene lost 2 bases, with 11 bases spanning the gap. The CDR3 region is CASRREGPYNEQFF. CDR3 in DNA: TGTGCCAGCAGGCGCGAGGGACCCTACAATGAGCAGTTCTTC.

This clonotype has only a few counts. This rearrangement joins TRBV20-1 to TRBJ2-1; D is uncertain. Trimming stripped 1 base from V and 2 bases from J, with 9 bases between. The CDR3 contains 14 residues. From germline, CDR1 is DFQATT and CDR2 SNEGSKA (reference sequence). This chain's CDR3 is CSARGRVTYNEQFF. The CDR3 DNA reads TGCAGTGCTAGAGGTAGGGTAACCTACAATGAGCAGTTCTTC.

This clonotype showed up just a few times. CDR3 loop: CASSSNQGGTGYTF. The CDR3 nucleotides read TGTGCCAGCAGCTCGAACCAGGGGGGCACGGGCTACACCTTC. The chain couples TRBV7-2 to TRBJ1-2, with 7 bases that match TRBD1. With 4 bases clipped from V and 8 bases from J, the junction kept 10 bases outside the gene matches. The germline V gene encodes CDR1 SGHTA and CDR2 FQGNSA. The CDR3 runs to 14 residues.

Here the CDR3 reads CASSPAGGANQPQHF. Here the CDR3 DNA reads TGTGCCAGCAGTCCCGCGGGGGGGGCCAATCAGCCCCAGCATTTT. The genes are TRBV28 and TRBJ1-5; tentatively, D is TRBD1 (6 bases). The V end was cut by 5 bases, the J end by 3 bases, with 14 bases between. Germline lookup yields CDR1 MDHEN and CDR2 SYDVKM. The length of the CDR3 is 15 residues.

V gene TRBV30 combines with J gene TRBJ2-7, with 11 positions matching TRBD2. V dropped 3 bases and J dropped 7; count of bases not matched to a gene: 5. The CDR3 consists of 13 residues. Per germline, CDR1 GTSNPN and CDR2 SVGIG (reference sequence). The DNA for the CDR3 is TGTGCCTGGAGCCTTTCTAGCGGGGGGGAGCAGTACTTC. This encodes CAWSLSSGGEQYF.

This clonotype was found many times. V gene TRBV29-1 combines with J gene TRBJ1-1; D unresolved. In germline, CDR1 is SQVTM, CDR2 ANQGSEA. The V end was cut by 3 bases, the J end by 6 bases, with 11 bases between. The CDR3 spans 12 residues. The CDR3 bases are TGCAGCGTTGATCCTGGTTTGTCTGAAGCTTTCTTT. It translates to CSVDPGLSEAFF.

The rearrangement joins TRBV6-1 to TRBJ2-5; 7 nucleotides match TRBD2. Looked up from germline, CDR1 is MNHNS and CDR2 is SASEGT. The CDR3 extends over 17 amino acids. V was pared by 7 bases and J by 2 bases, with 16 bases of the junction left unmatched. In DNA form, the CDR3 reads TGTGCCAGCAACCAAGATGCAAAGCGGGGTCTTCAAGAGACCCAGTACTTC. Its translation is CASNQDAKRGLQETQYF.

This clonotype was found a few times. The rearrangement joins TRBV30 to TRBJ1-2; D is ambiguous. The V end was cut by 2 bases, the J end by 0 bases, with 7 bases between. Germline CDR1 GTSNPN, CDR2 SVGIG (reference sequence). This CDR3 contains 13 residues. In nucleotides, the CDR3 is TGTGCCTGGAGTTCGGAGCCTAACTATGGCTACACCTTC. It is translated as CAWSSEPNYGYTF.

This clonotype has at least ten counts. The chain links TRBV6-2 or TRBV6-3 to TRBJ1-1; D unresolved. CDR3 size: 10 residues. Germline V gene lookup returns CDR1 MNHEY and CDR2 SVGEGT. Trimming pared 4 bases from V and 8 bases from J, leaving 5 bases between. The CDR3 nucleotides read TGTGCCAGCAGTTCCCGGGAAGCTTTCTTT. Protein product: CASSSREAFF.

This clonotype showed up many times. The chain employs TRBV2 and TRBJ2-2; the match to TRBD1 covers 7 bases. Trimming removed 2 bases from V and 6 bases from J; junction bases left unmatched: 12. The CDR3 loop spans 17 amino acids. The germline gives CDR1 SNHLY, CDR2 FYNNEI. This CDR3 is CASSERGQLGFSGELFF. CDR3 coding DNA: TGTGCCAGCAGTGAAAGGGGACAGCTTGGTTTTTCCGGGGAGCTGTTTTTT.

The chain recombines TRBV18 with TRBJ2-7; D ambiguous. Germline V CDR1 and CDR2: KGHSH, LQKENI. The CDR3 sequence is 15 residues long. Trimming left V 3 bases short and J 3 bases short, with 15 bases between. CDR3 residues: CASSPKSLFVYEQYF. The CDR3 region has the DNA TGTGCCAGCTCACCTAAAAGCTTATTCGTCTACGAGCAGTACTTC.

The chain couples TRBV19 to TRBJ1-2; D perhaps matches TRBD1 (5 bases). Per the germline V gene, CDR1 is LNHDA and CDR2 is SQIVND (reference sequence). V shed 3 bases and J shed 0 bases, with 17 bases lying between them. This CDR3 has 17 amino acids. The DNA of the CDR3 is TGTGCCAGTAGTATCTTGGGCAGGGCGCCCACTAACTATGGCTACACCTTC. This translates into CASSILGRAPTNYGYTF.

This clonotype turned up a few times. The V gene is TRBV5-1, the J gene TRBJ1-2; D is perhaps TRBD1 (5 bases). The length of the CDR3 is 14 residues. Germline assignment: CDR1 SGHRS and CDR2 YFSETQ. V shed 0 bases and J shed 6 bases, with 12 bases lying between them. The CDR3: CASSLGGIDDGYTF. The CDR3 DNA sequence: TGCGCCAGCAGCTTGGGGGGGATTGACGATGGCTACACCTTC.